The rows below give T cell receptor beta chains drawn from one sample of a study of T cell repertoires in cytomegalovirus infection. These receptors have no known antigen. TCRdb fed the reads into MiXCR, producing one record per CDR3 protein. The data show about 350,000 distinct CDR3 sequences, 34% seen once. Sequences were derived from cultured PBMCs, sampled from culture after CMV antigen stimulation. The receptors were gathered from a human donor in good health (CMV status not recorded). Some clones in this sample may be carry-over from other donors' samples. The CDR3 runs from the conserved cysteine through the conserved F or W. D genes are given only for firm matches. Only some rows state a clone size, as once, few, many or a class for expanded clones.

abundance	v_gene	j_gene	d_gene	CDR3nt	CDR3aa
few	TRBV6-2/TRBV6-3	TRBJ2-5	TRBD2	TGTGCCAGCAGTCAAGGAAGGCGGACTAGCGCCAGACAGACCCAGTACTTC	CASSQGRRTSARQTQYF
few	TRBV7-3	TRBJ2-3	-	TGTGCCAGCAGCCCAAAAGGGGAGAGCACAGATACGCAGTATTTT	CASSPKGESTDTQYF
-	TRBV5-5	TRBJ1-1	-	TGTGCCAGCAGCTTGGTGCGACAGACCCACACTGAAGCTTTCTTT	CASSLVRQTHTEAFF
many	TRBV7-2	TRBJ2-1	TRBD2	TGTGCCAGCAGCTTAGGTGGCGGGAGTGCCAATGAGCAGTTCTTC	CASSLGGGSANEQFF
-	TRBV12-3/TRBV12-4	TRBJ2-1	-	TGTGCCAGCATTCTAGCGACCTACAATGAGCAGTTCTTC	CASILATYNEQFF
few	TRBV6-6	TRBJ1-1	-	TGTGCCAGCAGTGCTATAAGGGACACTGAAGCTTTCTTT	CASSAIRDTEAFF
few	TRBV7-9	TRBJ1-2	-	TGTGCCAGCAGCTTTGTCGGCAGGGTGGATGGCTACACCTTC	CASSFVGRVDGYTF
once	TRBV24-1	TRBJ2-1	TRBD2	TGTGCCACCCAAACTAGCGGGAGCTACAATGAGCAGTTCTTC	CATQTSGSYNEQFF
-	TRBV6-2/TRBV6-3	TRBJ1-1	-	TGTGCCAGCAGGAGGGATTGGGGGAACACTGAAGCTTTCTTT	CASRRDWGNTEAFF
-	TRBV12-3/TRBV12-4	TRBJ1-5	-	TGTGCCAGCAGTTTATATTACCAGCGCAATAGCAATCAGCCCCAGCATTTT	CASSLYYQRNSNQPQHF
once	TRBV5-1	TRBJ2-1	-	TGCGCCAGCAGCTTGGTCGAGGGGAGTGACTCCTACAATGAGCAGTTCTTC	CASSLVEGSDSYNEQFF
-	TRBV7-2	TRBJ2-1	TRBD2	TGTGCCAGCAGCTCACCCGGACTAGCGGGACGAAATGAGCAGTTCTTC	CASSSPGLAGRNEQFF
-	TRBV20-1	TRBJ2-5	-	TGCAGTGCTGTTTGGGCAGGAGGTCCACAAGAGACCCAGTACTTC	CSAVWAGGPQETQYF
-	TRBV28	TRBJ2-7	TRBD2	TGTGCCAGCAAACTACCGGGACTAGCGCCAACCTACGAGCAGTACTTC	CASKLPGLAPTYEQYF
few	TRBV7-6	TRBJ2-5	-	TGTGCCAGCAGCTTTTACCCCAGGGGAGTGGGGGAGACCCAGTACTTC	CASSFYPRGVGETQYF
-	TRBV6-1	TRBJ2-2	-	TGTGCCAGCAGTGAACAGGTGGCCGGGGAGCTGTTTTTT	CASSEQVAGELFF
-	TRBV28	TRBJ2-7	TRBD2	TGTGCCAGCAGCCAAAGCGGGGGAGAGAGAACCTACGAGCAGTACTTC	CASSQSGGERTYEQYF
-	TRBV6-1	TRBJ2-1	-	TGTGCCAGCAGTTACCCCTTAAGCTCCTACAATGAGCAGTTCTTC	CASSYPLSSYNEQFF